The 12 T cell receptor beta chains below were found in one sample sequenced in a study of response to subunit inactivated influenza vaccine. Each CDR3 protein is one row after TCRdb ran MiXCR on the RT-PCR reads. The sample lists 650,000 to 850,000 distinct CDR3 sequences; 11% to 15% were seen once. The sequences come from PBMCs from blood, collected less than 15 days before vaccination. Every receptor here comes from a man aged 45 to 65 who received an inactivated influenza vaccine.

The table lists this clonotype with a few counts. CDR3 loop: CASSPSRGYTDTQYF. In DNA, the CDR3 is TGTGCCAGCAGTCCTAGCAGGGGGTACACAGATACGCAGTATTTT. The chain carries TRBV6-2 or TRBV6-3 and TRBJ2-3; TRBD1 matches 7 bases. V gave up 5 bases and J gave up 2 bases; unmatched junction bases: 7. Germline V CDR1 and CDR2: MNHEY, SVGEGT. The CDR3 contains 15 residues.

This chain uses TRBV6-5 with TRBJ2-5, with a weak D call TRBD1 (6 bases). Per germline, CDR1 MNHEY and CDR2 SVGAGI. The germline V and J ends were trimmed by 1 base and 5 bases, with 11 bases remaining between them. The CDR3 has 14 residues. The CDR3 DNA reads TGTGCCAGCAGTTACTACACAGGGAGTGAGACCCAGTACTTC. Amino acid sequence: CASSYYTGSETQYF.

The gene calls are TRBV11-2 and TRBJ1-1; the D is unclear. This CDR3 is built from 13 residues. The germline CDR1 and CDR2 sequences are SGHAT and FQNNGV. V lost 5 bases and J lost 1, with 8 bases in between. CDR3 residues: CASSHNRNTEAFF. DNA for the CDR3: TGTGCCAGCAGCCATAACAGGAACACTGAAGCTTTCTTT.

The chain carries TRBV4-3 and TRBJ2-3; 8 bases fit TRBD2. CDR1 and CDR2 from the germline V gene are LGHNA and YSLEER. V was pared by 8 bases and J by 0 bases, with 4 bases of the junction left unmatched. The CDR3 contains 14 residues. The CDR3 region has the DNA TGCGCCAGCGCGACTAGCGCGAGCACAGATACGCAGTATTTT. This gives the protein CASATSASTDTQYF.

This clonotype was counted at least ten times. This rearrangement joins TRBV28 to TRBJ1-2; 7 positions agree with TRBD1. With 6 bases clipped from V and 4 bases from J, the junction kept 11 bases outside the gene matches. There are 15 residues in the CDR3. Germline V gene sequence: CDR1 MDHEN, CDR2 SYDVKM. The CDR3 is CASSQATGTAYGYTF. The CDR3 DNA reads TGTGCCAGCAGCCAGGCTACCGGGACAGCCTATGGCTACACCTTC.

The gene calls are TRBV7-9 and TRBJ2-7, with 7 positions matching TRBD1. CDR1 SEHNR and CDR2 FQNEAQ come from the germline V gene (reference sequence). This CDR3 has 12 amino acids. J gave up 5 bases and V 5 bases, and 3 bases lay outside the gene matches. Here the CDR3 DNA reads TGTGCCAGCAGCCGTACAGGGGACGAGCAGTACTTC. This sequence encodes CASSRTGDEQYF.

This clonotype appeared a few times. V usage is TRBV6-1 and J usage is TRBJ1-5; D unresolved. V lost 7 bases, J lost 6 bases, and 7 bases lay in between. This CDR3 spans 11 amino acids. CDR1 MNHNS and CDR2 SASEGT come from the germline V gene. In nucleotides, the CDR3 is TGTGCCAGCATGTCGTTTCAGCCCCAGCATTTT. Amino acids: CASMSFQPQHF.

The chain joins TRBV6-5 to TRBJ1-6; D is unresolved. Germline V gene data show CDR1 as MNHEY and CDR2 as SVGAGI. V was clipped by 0 bases and J by 10 bases, with 16 bases between them. CDR3 length: 16 residues. The CDR3 DNA is TGTGCCAGCAGTTACTCGTCTGGTTTCGGAGGCTCACCCCTCCACTTT. It is translated as CASSYSSGFGGSPLHF.

This rearrangement joins TRBV5-1 to TRBJ2-1, with D possibly matching TRBD1 (5 bases). The CDR3 consists of 14 residues. The V end was cut by 1 base, the J end by 7 bases, with 12 bases between. The germline gives CDR1 SGHRS, CDR2 YFSETQ. The chain's CDR3 is CASSLTGDRNEQFF. In DNA, the CDR3 is TGCGCCAGCAGCTTGACAGGTGACCGAAATGAGCAGTTCTTC.

In the case of this clonotype: The junction shows a germline mismatch at one end, possibly a read error. The rearrangement uses TRBV14 and TRBJ2-7; TRBD1 might be the D (6 bases). This CDR3 contains 15 residues. Germline V gene sequence: CDR1 SGHDN, CDR2 FVKESK. Here the CDR3 DNA reads TGTGCCACCAGCCGCTTCCGGGACACCTCCTACGAGCAGTACTTC. It specifies CATSRFRDTSYEQYF.

This clonotype showed up many times. This chain connects TRBV27 to TRBJ2-7, with D possibly called TRBD1 or TRBD2 (5 bases each). This CDR3 contains 16 residues. The V gene lost 5 bases and the J gene lost 2 bases, with 19 bases spanning the gap. CDR1 MNHEY and CDR2 SMNVEV come from the germline V gene (reference sequence). The CDR3 sequence is CASSPSSGQQAYEQYF. The CDR3 nucleotides read TGTGCCAGCAGTCCTAGTTCGGGGCAACAGGCCTACGAGCAGTACTTC.

The chain couples TRBV5-1 to TRBJ2-7; TRBD2 matches at 13 bases. CDR1 is SGHRS, CDR2 YFSETQ, per germline. Trimming cost V 7 bases and J 2 bases; bases outside gene matches: 3. The CDR3 totals 14 residues. CDR3 protein: CASGTSGMTYEQYF. The DNA of the CDR3 is TGCGCCAGCGGGACTAGCGGGATGACCTACGAGCAGTACTTC.